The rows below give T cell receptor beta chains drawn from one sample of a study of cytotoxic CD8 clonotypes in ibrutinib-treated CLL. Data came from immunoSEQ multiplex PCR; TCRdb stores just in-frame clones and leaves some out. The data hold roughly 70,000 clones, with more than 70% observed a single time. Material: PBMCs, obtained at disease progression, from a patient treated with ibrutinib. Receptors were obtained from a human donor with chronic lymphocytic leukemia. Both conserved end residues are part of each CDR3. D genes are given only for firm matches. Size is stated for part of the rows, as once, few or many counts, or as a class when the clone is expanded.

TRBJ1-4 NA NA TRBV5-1 TGCGCCAGCAGCTTGGAAGGGCCCGCAACTAATGAAAAACTGTTTTTT CASSLEGPATNEKLFF
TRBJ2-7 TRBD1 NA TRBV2 TGTGCCAGCAGAGCTGCCGGGACAGGGTTCGCCGAGCAGTACTTC CASRAAGTGFAEQYF
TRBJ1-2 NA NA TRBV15 TGTGCCACCAGCGATGGGTATGGCTACACCTTC CATSDGYGYTF
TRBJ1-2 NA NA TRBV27 TGTGCCAGCAGTTTATTGGACCCCACGGGAGGCTACACCTTC CASSLLDPTGGYTF
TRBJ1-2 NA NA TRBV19 TGTGCCAGTAGTATACAGACGGGATACTATGGCTACACCTTC CASSIQTGYYGYTF
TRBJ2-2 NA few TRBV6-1 TGTGCCAGCAGTCAAAGGGCGGGGAACACCGGGGAGCTGTTTTTT CASSQRAGNTGELFF
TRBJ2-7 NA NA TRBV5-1 TGCGCCAGCAGACCCGGGACTCCATATGAGCAGTACTTC CASRPGTPYEQYF
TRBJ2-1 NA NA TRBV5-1 TGCGCCAGCAGCTTGAACCTGTATGGCCGGAATGAGCAGTTCTTC CASSLNLYGRNEQFF
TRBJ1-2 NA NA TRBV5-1 TGCGCCAGCAGCTTGGGCCCTTATGGCTACACCTTC CASSLGPYGYTF
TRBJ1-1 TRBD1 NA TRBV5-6 TGTGCCAGCAGCCGGGACAGGGGTGGGACTGAAGCTTTCTTT CASSRDRGGTEAFF
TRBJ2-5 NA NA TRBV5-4 TGTGCCAGCAGCATTAAACAAGAGACCCAGTACTTC CASSIKQETQYF
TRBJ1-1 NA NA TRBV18 TGTGCCAGCTCACCATTACTGGACAGTCTGAACACTGAAGCTTTCTTT CASSPLLDSLNTEAFF
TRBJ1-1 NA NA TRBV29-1 TGCAGCGTGAACGGTTTGTGGCGGAACACTGAAGCTTTCTTT CSVNGLWRNTEAFF
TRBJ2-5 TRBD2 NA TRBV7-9 TGTGCCAGCAGCTCGGGGGGGCGAGAGACCCAGTACTTC CASSSGGRETQYF
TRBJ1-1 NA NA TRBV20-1 TGCAGTGCTAGAGTACCCCGGGAAGCTTTCTTT CSARVPREAFF
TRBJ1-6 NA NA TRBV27 TGTGCCAGCAGGGGGCCTTTGATAAGGGTGAATTCACCCCTCCACTTT CASRGPLIRVNSPLHF
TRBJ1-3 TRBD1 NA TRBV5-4 TGTGCCAGCAGCATACAGGGGTCTGGAAACACCATATATTTT CASSIQGSGNTIYF
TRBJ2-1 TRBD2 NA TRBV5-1 TGCGCCAGCAGCATGGGGACTAGCGGGAGGAGCTCCTACAATGAGCAGTTCTTC CASSMGTSGRSSYNEQFF
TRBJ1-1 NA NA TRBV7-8 TGTGCCAGCAGCAAGACCAGACTATTGAACACTGAAGCTTTCTTT CASSKTRLLNTEAFF
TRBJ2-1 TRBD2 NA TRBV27 TGTGCCAGCAGTCTAAGCGGGAGGATCGATGAGCAGTTCTTC CASSLSGRIDEQFF
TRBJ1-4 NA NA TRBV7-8 TGTGCCAGCAGTTTTGCTACAGGGAGGAAGACGACTAATGAAAAACTGTTTTTT CASSFATGRKTTNEKLFF
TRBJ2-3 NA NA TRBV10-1 TGCGCCAGCAGTGACCCACGGAGCACAGATACGCAGTATTTT CASSDPRSTDTQYF
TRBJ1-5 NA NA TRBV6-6 TGTGCCAGCAGTTACGAGTTGAATCAGCCCCAGCATTTT CASSYELNQPQHF
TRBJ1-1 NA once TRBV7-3 TGTGCCAGCAGCTTCGGAGAGAACACTGAAGCTTTCTTT CASSFGENTEAFF
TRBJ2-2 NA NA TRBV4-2 TGTGCCAGCAGCCAAGAGGGATTGTCCGGGGAGCTGTTTTTT CASSQEGLSGELFF
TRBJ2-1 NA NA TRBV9 TGTGCCAGCAGCGTAGAGGGTAACGTTCACAATGAGCAGTTCTTC CASSVEGNVHNEQFF
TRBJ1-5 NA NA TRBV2 TGTGCCAGCACTGGGTTTTATAGCAATCAGCCCCAGCATTTT CASTGFYSNQPQHF
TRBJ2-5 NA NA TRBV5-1 TGCGCCAGCAGGCGGGGTGAAGAGACCCAGTACTTC CASRRGEETQYF
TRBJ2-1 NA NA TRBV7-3 TGTGCCAGCAGCTTATACTCCTACAATGAGCAGTTCTTC CASSLYSYNEQFF
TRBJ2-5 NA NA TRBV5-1 TGCGCCAGCAGCTTGGGTAGCGAAGAGACCCAGTACTTC CASSLGSEETQYF
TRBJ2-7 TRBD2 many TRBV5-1 TGCGCCAGCAGCACGGGACTAGCGCTCTACGAGCAGTACTTC CASSTGLALYEQYF
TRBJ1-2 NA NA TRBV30 TGTGCCTGGATACCGGCCGGAAGGAACTATGGCTACACCTTC CAWIPAGRNYGYTF
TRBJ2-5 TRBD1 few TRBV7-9 TGTGCCAGCAGCCCCTGGGGGACAGAAGAGACCCAGTACTTC CASSPWGTEETQYF
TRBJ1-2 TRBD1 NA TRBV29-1 TGCAGCGGGACAGGTCTGAGTGGCTACACCTTC CSGTGLSGYTF
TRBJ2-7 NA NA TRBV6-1 TGTGCCAGCAGTTACAGGGACGAGCAGTACTTC CASSYRDEQYF
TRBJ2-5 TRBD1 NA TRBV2 TGTGCCAGCAGAGGACAGGGGAAGACCCAGTACTTC CASRGQGKTQYF
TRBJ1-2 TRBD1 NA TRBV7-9 TGTGCCAGCAGCGGACAGGGCGAATATGGCTACACCTTC CASSGQGEYGYTF
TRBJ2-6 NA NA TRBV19 TGTGCCAGTACCCCAAAGGGACTCCCAATGCGATCTGGGGCCAACGTCCTGACTTTC CASTPKGLPMRSGANVLTF
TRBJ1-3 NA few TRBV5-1 TGCGCCAGCAGCTTGGGGGGACATATTGGAAACACCATATATTTT CASSLGGHIGNTIYF
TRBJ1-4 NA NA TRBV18 TGTGCCAGCTCTCCACAGGTCTTGGACGAAAAACTGTTTTTT CASSPQVLDEKLFF
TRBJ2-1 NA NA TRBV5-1 TGCGCCAGCAGGTCCTTAAGCTCCTACAATGAGCAGTTCTTC CASRSLSSYNEQFF